The 17 T cell receptor beta chains given below trace back to one sample, sequenced in a study of T cell responses to AZD1222 COVID-19 vaccine. TCRdb's table, derived via immunoSEQ multiplex PCR, lists solely in-frame clones and lacks some. This sample yields about 160,000 clones, of which about nine tenths are seen a single time; more than 5.5% belongs to the top ten. The input for sequencing was peripheral blood, taken on day 0 of AZD1222 vaccination. The receptor set was obtained from an adult in good health.

The chain employs TRBV5-1 and TRBJ2-1; tentative D call: TRBD2 (7 bases). Germline V gene lookup returns CDR1 SGHRS and CDR2 YFSETQ. Trimming cost V 2 bases and J 5 bases, with 14 bases left between them. The CDR3 contains 15 residues. CDR3 loop: CASSFWGGVDNEQFF. The CDR3 nucleotides read TGCGCCAGCAGCTTTTGGGGGGGCGTCGACAATGAGCAGTTCTTC.

The chain has TRBV6-5 and TRBJ1-2; D not certain. The V end lost 6 bases, the J end lost 2 bases, and 10 bases lay between the germline ends. The CDR3 loop spans 13 amino acids. Germline-derived CDR1 and CDR2 are MNHEY and SVGAGI. CDR3 region: CASRDVANYGYTF. The CDR3, as DNA: TGTGCCAGCAGGGACGTTGCAAACTATGGCTACACCTTC.

The chain recombines TRBV28 with TRBJ1-2; D may be TRBD1 (6 bases). Germline V CDR1 and CDR2: MDHEN, SYDVKM. The V end lost 5 bases, the J end lost 4 bases, and 20 bases lay between the germline ends. The CDR3 consists of 16 residues. CDR3 residues: CASSLVSGGVRYGYTF. The DNA of the CDR3 is TGTGCCAGCAGTCTCGTATCGGGGGGCGTTCGCTATGGCTACACCTTC.

In its sample, this clone was seen a few times. Here the CDR3 DNA reads TGTGCCACCAGCAGAGATGTTGGGGCGAGTGAGCAGTTCTTC. This translates into CATSRDVGASEQFF. This chain joins TRBV15 and TRBJ2-1; D perhaps matches TRBD1 (5 bases). CDR1 LNHNV and CDR2 YYDKDF come from the germline V gene (reference sequence). The CDR3 is made up of 14 amino acids. Trimming stripped 0 bases from V and 9 bases from J, with 12 bases between.

V gene TRBV9 combines with J gene TRBJ1-4, with D possibly TRBD1 on 5 matching bases. CDR3 length: 14 residues. Trimming stripped 5 bases from V and 6 bases from J, with 14 bases between. Germline V gene data show CDR1 as SGDLS and CDR2 as YYNGEE. The CDR3 loop is CASSNRGMDEKLFF. The CDR3 coding sequence is TGTGCCAGCAGTAATAGGGGTATGGATGAAAAACTGTTTTTT.

The CDR3 sequence: CASSQSGTGVREQYF. The CDR3 DNA reads TGTGCCAGCAGTCAATCCGGGACAGGGGTCCGCGAGCAGTACTTC. The chain carries TRBV28 and TRBJ2-7; 10 bases line up with TRBD1. CDR1 is MDHEN and CDR2 is SYDVKM in the germline V gene. The CDR3 is 15 amino acids. Trimming cost V 5 bases and J 6 bases; bases outside gene matches: 10.

The chain joins TRBV7-2 to TRBJ1-2, with 7 nucleotides matching TRBD1. The J segment lost 4 bases and the V segment lost 2 bases, leaving 7 bases of the junction unmatched. This CDR3 contains 15 residues. The germline V gene has CDR1 SGHTA and CDR2 FQGNSA. CDR3 nucleotide sequence: TGTGCCAGCAGCTTAAACGGACAGGCTACCTATGGCTACACCTTC. It yields the protein CASSLNGQATYGYTF.

The CDR3: CASSDRPGEKLFF. In DNA, the CDR3 is TGTGCCAGCAGTGATAGGCCAGGGGAAAAACTGTTTTTT. This chain connects TRBV6-4 to TRBJ1-4; D is possibly TRBD1 (5 bases). The germline CDR1 and CDR2 sequences are MRHNA and SNTAGT. Trimming stripped 3 bases from V and 8 bases from J, with 10 bases between. The CDR3 totals 13 residues.

The chain combines TRBV5-1 with TRBJ1-1; D is undetermined. CDR1 and CDR2 (germline): SGHRS, YFSETQ. Deletions cut 5 bases from V and 3 bases from J, with 5 bases between. The CDR3 has 11 amino acids. CDR3 region: CASREDTEAFF. DNA for the CDR3: TGCGCCAGCAGGGAAGACACTGAAGCTTTCTTT. Looking up the rest from reference TRBV5-1 and TRBJ1-1 gives the full variable domain: KAGVTQTPRYLIKTRGQQVTLSCSPISGHRSVSWYQQTPGQGLQFLFEYFSETQRNKGNFPGRFSGRQFSNSRSEMNVSTLELGDSALYLCASREDTEAFFGQGTRLTVV.

The V gene is TRBV11-3, the J gene TRBJ2-1, with 12 bases that match TRBD2. V lost 5 bases, J lost 6 bases, and 5 bases stayed unmatched. CDR3 length equals 15 residues. Germline-derived CDR1 and CDR2 are SGHNT and YENEEA. CDR3 nucleotides: TGTGCCAGCAGCCCGACTAGCGGGAGCGGCAATGAGCAGTTCTTC. Its translation: CASSPTSGSGNEQFF.

CDR3 nucleotides: TGTGCCAGCAGTTTCGCAGAGTGGTGGGAGACCCAGTACTTC. Protein product: CASSFAEWWETQYF. The chain combines TRBV28 with TRBJ2-5; D unclear. Trimming removed 3 bases at V and 5 bases at J, with 13 bases between. There are 14 residues in the CDR3. Per germline, CDR1 MDHEN and CDR2 SYDVKM.

The chain combines TRBV5-1 with TRBJ1-6, with 8 bases identical to TRBD1. CDR3 length: 15 amino acids. V lost 4 bases, J lost 5 bases, and 5 bases stayed unmatched. CDR1 and CDR2 from the germline V gene are SGHRS and YFSETQ. The chain's CDR3 is CASSPQGQDNSPLHF. CDR3 DNA sequence: TGCGCCAGCAGCCCACAGGGACAGGATAATTCACCCCTCCACTTT.

This chain connects TRBV3-1 (or the pseudogene TRBV3-2) to TRBJ2-2; 7 bases map to TRBD2. V gave up 1 base and J gave up 0 bases; unmatched junction bases: 5. Germline lookup yields CDR1 LGHDT and CDR2 YNNKEL (reference sequence). The CDR3 extends over 17 amino acids. CDR3 DNA: TGTGCCAGCAGCCAAGTTTCCGCGGGGGCGAACACCGGGGAGCTGTTTTTT. It is translated as CASSQVSAGANTGELFF.

This chain links TRBV2 with TRBJ2-5, with D unclear. From germline, CDR1 is SNHLY and CDR2 FYNNEI. V shed 8 bases and J shed 5 bases, with 15 bases lying between them. The CDR3 contains 13 residues. The CDR3 DNA reads as TGTGCCAGCGGGGTGGGAAGTAGGGAGACCCAGTACTTC. Translated, it gives CASGVGSRETQYF.

The chain carries TRBV18 and TRBJ1-3; 7 bases line up with TRBD1. V lost 1 base to trimming and J lost 4 bases; unmatched junction nucleotides: 4. The CDR3 runs to 15 residues. Germline V lookup: CDR1 KGHSH, CDR2 LQKENI. Written as DNA, the CDR3 is TGTGCCAGCTCACCACAGGGGGCCAACGGAAACACCATATATTTT. The encoded protein is CASSPQGANGNTIYF. The full variable domain, rest sourced from reference TRBV18 and TRBJ1-3, is NAGVMQNPRHLVRRRGQEARLRCSPMKGHSHVYWYRQLPEEGLKFMVYLQKENIIDESGMPKERFSAEFPKEGPSILRIQQVVRGDSAAYFCASSPQGANGNTIYFGEGSWLTVV.

This clone was seen a handful of times. The chain joins TRBV7-2 to TRBJ1-2; perhaps TRBD1 as D (5 bases). The CDR3 loop spans 13 amino acids. V was clipped by 4 bases and J by 7 bases, with 13 bases between them. The germline CDR1 and CDR2 sequences are SGHTA and FQGNSA. The CDR3 region is CASSWDGTGGYTF. CDR3 DNA: TGTGCCAGCAGCTGGGACGGAACTGGTGGCTACACCTTC.

This clone appeared a few times. The chain is built from TRBV4-3 and TRBJ1-1; the D gene is possibly TRBD1 (5 bases). The length of the CDR3 is 17 residues. The germline V and J ends were trimmed by 0 bases and 4 bases, with 18 bases remaining between them. The germline V gene has CDR1 LGHNA and CDR2 YSLEER. The CDR3 reads CASSQDRGLGLSTEAFF. CDR3 coding DNA: TGCGCCAGCAGCCAAGATAGGGGTCTTGGGCTGAGCACTGAAGCTTTCTTT.